This T cell receptor beta chain derives from a study of patients and donors after allogeneic stem cell transplantation. Trimming stripped 8 bases from V and 2 bases from J, with 12 bases between. This CDR3 has 13 residues. This clonotype came up a few times. Using its own MiXCR run on the RT-PCR reads, TCRdb lists one record per CDR3 protein. The sample lists roughly 180,000 distinct CDR3 sequences, more than 35% occurring once. The sequence derives from a human donor who was either an allogeneic HSCT recipient or a stem cell or donor lymphocyte infusion donor (not recorded which). It is not recorded whose cells these are; they may come from a transplant donor. The sample comprised blood, either unsorted or a sorted T cell fraction (not recorded which). The chain carries TRBV12-3 or TRBV12-4 and TRBJ1-1; the D is unclear. The CDR3 sequence: CASRSGGNTEAFF. The CDR3 DNA sequence: TGTGCCAGCCGTTCTGGAGGTAACACTGAAGCTTTCTTT.